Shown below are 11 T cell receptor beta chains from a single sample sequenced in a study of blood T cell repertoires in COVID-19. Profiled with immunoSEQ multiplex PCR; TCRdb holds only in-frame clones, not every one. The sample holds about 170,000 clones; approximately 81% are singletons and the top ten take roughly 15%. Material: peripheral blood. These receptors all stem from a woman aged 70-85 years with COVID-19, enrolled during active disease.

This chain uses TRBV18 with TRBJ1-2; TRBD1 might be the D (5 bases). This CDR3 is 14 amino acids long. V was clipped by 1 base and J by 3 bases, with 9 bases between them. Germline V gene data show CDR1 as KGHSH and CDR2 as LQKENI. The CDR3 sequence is CASSPLDSYYGYTF. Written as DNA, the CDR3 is TGTGCCAGCTCACCACTAGACAGTTACTATGGCTACACCTTC. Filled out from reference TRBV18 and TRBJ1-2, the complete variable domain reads NAGVMQNPRHLVRRRGQEARLRCSPMKGHSHVYWYRQLPEEGLKFMVYLQKENIIDESGMPKERFSAEFPKEGPSILRIQQVVRGDSAAYFCASSPLDSYYGYTFGSGTRLTVV.

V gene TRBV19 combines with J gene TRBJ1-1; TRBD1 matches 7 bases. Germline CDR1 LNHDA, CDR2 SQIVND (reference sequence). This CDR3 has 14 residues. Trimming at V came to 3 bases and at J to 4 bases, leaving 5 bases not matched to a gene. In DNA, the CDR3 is TGTGCCAGTAGTATCGACAGGGAGGCCACTGAAGCTTTCTTT. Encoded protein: CASSIDREATEAFF.

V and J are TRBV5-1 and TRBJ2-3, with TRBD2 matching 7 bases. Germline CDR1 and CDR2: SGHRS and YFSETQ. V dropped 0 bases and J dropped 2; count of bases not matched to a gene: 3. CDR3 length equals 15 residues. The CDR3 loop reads CASSLAGTTTDTQYF. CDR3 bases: TGCGCCAGCAGCTTGGCCGGGACTACCACAGATACGCAGTATTTT. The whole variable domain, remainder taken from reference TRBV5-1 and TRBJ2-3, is KAGVTQTPRYLIKTRGQQVTLSCSPISGHRSVSWYQQTPGQGLQFLFEYFSETQRNKGNFPGRFSGRQFSNSRSEMNVSTLELGDSALYLCASSLAGTTTDTQYFGPGTRLTVL.

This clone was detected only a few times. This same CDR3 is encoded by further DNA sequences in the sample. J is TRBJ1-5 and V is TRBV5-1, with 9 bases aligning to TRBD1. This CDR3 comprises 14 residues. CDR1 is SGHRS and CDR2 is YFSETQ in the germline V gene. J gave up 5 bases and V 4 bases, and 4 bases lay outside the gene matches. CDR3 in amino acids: CASSRGQGDQPQHF. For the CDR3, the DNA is TGCGCCAGCAGCAGGGGACAGGGAGATCAGCCCCAGCATTTT.

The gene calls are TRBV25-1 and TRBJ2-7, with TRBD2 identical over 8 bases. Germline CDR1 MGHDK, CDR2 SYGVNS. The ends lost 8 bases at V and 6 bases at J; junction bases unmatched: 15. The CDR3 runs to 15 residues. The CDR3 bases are TGTGCCAGCCGGGACACGGGGGGGGCAGGGGTCGAGCAGTACTTC. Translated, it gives CASRDTGGAGVEQYF.

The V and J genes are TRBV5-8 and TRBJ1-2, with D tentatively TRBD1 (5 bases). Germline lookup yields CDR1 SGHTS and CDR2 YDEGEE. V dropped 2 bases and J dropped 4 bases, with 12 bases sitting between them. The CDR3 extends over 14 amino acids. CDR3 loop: CASSFSDRFYGYTF. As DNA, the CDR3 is TGTGCCAGCAGCTTTAGTGACAGATTCTATGGCTACACCTTC.

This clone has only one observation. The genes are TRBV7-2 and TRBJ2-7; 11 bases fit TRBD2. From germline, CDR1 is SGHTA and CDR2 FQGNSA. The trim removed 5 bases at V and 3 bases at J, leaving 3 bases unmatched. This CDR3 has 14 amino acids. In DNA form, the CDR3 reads TGTGCCAGCAGCACGACTAGCGGGGTCTACGAGCAGTACTTC. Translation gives CASSTTSGVYEQYF. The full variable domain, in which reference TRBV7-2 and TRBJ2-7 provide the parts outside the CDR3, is GAGVSQSPSNKVTEKGKDVELRCDPISGHTALYWYRQSLGQGLEFLIYFQGNSAPDKSGLPSDRFSAERTGGSVSTLTIQRTQQEDSAVYLCASSTTSGVYEQYFGPGTRLTVT.

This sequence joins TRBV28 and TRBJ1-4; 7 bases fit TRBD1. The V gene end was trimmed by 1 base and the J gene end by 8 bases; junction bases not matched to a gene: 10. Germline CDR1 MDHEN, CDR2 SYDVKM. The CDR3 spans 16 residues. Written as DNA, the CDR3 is TGTGCCAGCAGTTTATCGTGGCAGGGGGATTCAGAAAAACTGTTTTTT. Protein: CASSLSWQGDSEKLFF.

The CDR3 nucleotides are TGTGCCAGCAGTTCCGGCGGCTATGGCTACACCTTC. As protein: CASSSGGYGYTF. The chain employs TRBV12-3 or TRBV12-4 and TRBJ1-2; D gene ambiguous. With 4 bases removed from V and 4 bases from J, the gap between germline ends came to 7 bases. This CDR3 has 12 residues.

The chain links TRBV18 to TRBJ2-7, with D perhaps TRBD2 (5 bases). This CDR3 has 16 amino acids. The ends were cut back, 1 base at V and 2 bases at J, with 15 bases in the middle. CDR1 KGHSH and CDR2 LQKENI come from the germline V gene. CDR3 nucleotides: TGTGCCAGCTCACCACGGGTTCATGGGAGCCCCTACGAGCAGTACTTC. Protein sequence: CASSPRVHGSPYEQYF.

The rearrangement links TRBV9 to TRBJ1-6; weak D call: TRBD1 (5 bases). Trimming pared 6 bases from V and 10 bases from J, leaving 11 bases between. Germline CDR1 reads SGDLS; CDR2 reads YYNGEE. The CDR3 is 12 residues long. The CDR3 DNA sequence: TGTGCCAGCAACACCCCAGGGTCACCCCTCCACTTT. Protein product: CASNTPGSPLHF.